Sequencing of this T cell receptor (beta chain) was carried out in a study of blood T cell repertoires in COVID-19. Study background: T cells, B-cell-depleted T cells, or PBMCs supplied cDNA or gDNA.

The CDR3 has 15 residues. The germline V gene encodes CDR1 MDHEN and CDR2 SYDVKM. With 2 bases removed from V and 12 bases from J, the gap between germline ends came to 17 bases. Methods used by the authors: Counts of nucleated cells, estimated from reference gene primer amplification, were obtained. Clones were read by immunoSEQ multiplex PCR, and TCRdb kept only the in-frame ones, dropping some. V and J calls and clone size are those listed in that table; D and trimming were worked out from the DNA. The sample has 120,000 or so clones, 88% seen once. The receptor comes from a human donor in a cohort sampled during active COVID-19. The sequenced sample consisted of peripheral blood. The chain combines TRBV28 with TRBJ1-6, with D unclear. CDR3: CASSLSRTANRPLHF. Written as DNA, the CDR3 is TGTGCCAGCAGTTTAAGTCGAACTGCGAATAGACCCCTCCACTTT.